This T cell receptor beta chain was captured by sequencing in a study of cytotoxic CD8 clonotypes in ibrutinib-treated CLL. Study-wide results and limits: The clonality went up when patients responded to ibrutinib and dropped back toward baseline at progression. With treatment, public clonotypes, which were uncommon, either contracted or remained stable. Higher circulating CD8+ T-cell counts strongly accompanied higher baseline clonality, above age-matched healthy donors.

Depth targeted 1 in 200,000 to 1 in 1 million T cells, averaging 10x coverage per clonotype. Libraries were prepared by immunoSEQ multiplex PCR; TCRdb keeps only in-frame clonotypes and omits some of them. Found here are 130,000 or so clones, about 80% of them singletons; the top ten hold approximately 27%. Details on this clone: Its antigen is unknown.

The specimen was PBMCs, collected after 12 months of ibrutinib treatment. The TCR originated in a human donor with chronic lymphocytic leukemia.

The chain's CDR3 is CASSSAGGSSSYEQYF. The DNA for the CDR3 is TGTGCCAGCAGTTCAGCGGGGGGGAGCAGCTCCTACGAGCAGTACTTC. V usage is TRBV27 and J usage is TRBJ2-7, with 10 bases identical to TRBD2. Trimming cost V 4 bases and J 0 bases; bases outside gene matches: 6. This CDR3 is 16 amino acids long. The germline V gene encodes CDR1 MNHEY and CDR2 SMNVEV (reference sequence).